The next 22 T cell receptor beta chains were all read from a single sample in a study of cytomegalovirus exposure and HLA in healthy donors. The study ran its PCR with 60 Vbeta and 13 Jbeta primers. Generated by immunoSEQ multiplex PCR, the TCRdb table keeps only in-frame clones and is missing some. The table records around 140,000 clones, 60% to 85% of them present only once. The sequenced sample consisted of PBMCs. These receptors all come from a man aged 35 to 55 in good health and CMV-seronegative.

The chain joins TRBV9 to TRBJ2-1; 12 bases are a match to TRBD2. V shed 0 bases, J shed 2 bases, and the junction held 12 bases outside the gene matches. The CDR3 extends over 20 amino acids. Germline V gene sequence: CDR1 SGDLS, CDR2 YYNGEE. CDR3 region: CASSVVFTGLAGSTYNEQFF. The CDR3 coding sequence is TGTGCCAGCAGCGTAGTCTTTACGGGACTAGCGGGCTCAACCTACAATGAGCAGTTCTTC.

On this clone itself: A read error may account for a junction end that differs from germline. The chain carries TRBV9 and TRBJ2-4; 16 nucleotides line up with TRBD2. This CDR3 contains 20 residues. Germline CDR1 is SGDLS and CDR2 is YYNGEE. CDR3 amino acids: CASSVGGTSGGAFGKNSQYF. In DNA form, the CDR3 reads TGTGCCAGCAGCGTAGGCGGGACTAGCGGGGGGGCGTTTGGCAAAAACAGTCAGTACTTC.

This clone has only a few counts. The chain employs TRBV7-9 and TRBJ2-7; no firm D call. Germline loops: CDR1 SEHNR, CDR2 FQNEAQ (reference sequence). This CDR3 region has 12 residues. Trimming stripped 11 bases from V and 2 bases from J, with 13 bases between. The CDR3 nucleotides read TGTGCCTCCGCGGCCGGAACCTACGAGCAGTACTTC. This sequence encodes CASAAGTYEQYF.

This clone was detected only a few times. The chain is built from TRBV29-1 and TRBJ2-7, with 10 bases that match TRBD1. The CDR3 is 14 residues long. The germline V gene has CDR1 SQVTM and CDR2 ANQGSEA. V lost 0 bases to trimming and J lost 7 bases; unmatched junction nucleotides: 6. CDR3 coding DNA: TGCAGCGTTGAAGAAGAGGACAGGGGGTGGGAGCAGTACTTC. Amino acids: CSVEEEDRGWEQYF.

CDR3 nucleotide sequence: TGTGCCAGCAGCTTGGCAGGCCGGGACAGAGGCCCAGACAATCAGCCCCAGCATTTT. This codes for CASSLAGRDRGPDNQPQHF. J is TRBJ1-5 and V is TRBV5-6; TRBD1 agrees at 7 bases. This CDR3 spans 19 amino acids. The V gene end was trimmed by 0 bases and the J gene end by 3 bases; junction bases not matched to a gene: 15. Germline CDR1 and CDR2: SGHDT and YYEEEE. Full variable domain (remainder filled in from reference TRBV5-6 and TRBJ1-5): DAGVTQSPTHLIKTRGQQVTLRCSPKSGHDTVSWYQQALGQGPQFIFQYYEEEERQRGNFPDRFSGHQFPNYSSELNVNALLLGDSALYLCASSLAGRDRGPDNQPQHFGDGTRLSIL.

This clone was seen a handful of times. The chain links TRBV28 to TRBJ2-7, with D tentatively TRBD2 (5 bases). The CDR3 covers 17 residues. Deletions cut 1 base from V and 0 bases from J, with 16 bases between. CDR1 is MDHEN and CDR2 is SYDVKM in the germline V gene. CDR3 coding DNA: TGTGCCAGCAGTTTATCCTTCGGGGATTCTCGCTCCTACGAGCAGTACTTC. Translated, it gives CASSLSFGDSRSYEQYF.

J is TRBJ2-1 and V is TRBV29-1, with a tentative D call TRBD1 (5 bases). The CDR3 is made up of 15 amino acids. V lost 6 bases, J lost 8 bases, and 23 bases lay in between. The V gene's germline CDR1 is SQVTM and CDR2 ANQGSEA. The CDR3 sequence is CSVDSVKGLGDEQFF. The CDR3 nucleotides read TGCAGCGTGGATAGTGTGAAGGGGCTCGGCGATGAGCAGTTCTTC.

The chain is built from TRBV5-4 and TRBJ2-7, with 11 bases aligning to TRBD1. This CDR3 is 16 amino acids long. Germline loops: CDR1 SGHNT, CDR2 YYREEE (reference sequence). V shed 4 bases, J shed 3 bases, and the junction held 9 bases outside the gene matches. The CDR3, as DNA: TGTGCCAGCAGCGCTGGACAGGGGGCGGAATACTACGAGCAGTACTTC. It encodes CASSAGQGAEYYEQYF. The complete variable domain, with remaining parts taken from reference TRBV5-4 and TRBJ2-7, reads ETGVTQSPTHLIKTRGQQVTLRCSSQSGHNTVSWYQQALGQGPQFIFQYYREEENGRGNFPPRFSGLQFPNYSSELNVNALELDDSALYLCASSAGQGAEYYEQYFGPGTRLTVT.

This rearrangement joins TRBV19 to TRBJ1-2; 9 positions match TRBD1. The CDR3 has 13 amino acids. The germline V gene has CDR1 LNHDA and CDR2 SQIVND (reference sequence). The ends lost 5 bases at V and 7 bases at J; junction bases unmatched: 5. The CDR3, as DNA: TGTGCCAGTAGTCAACAGGGGGCGACTGGCTACACCTTC. Translation gives CASSQQGATGYTF.

The genes are TRBV5-4 and TRBJ2-2, with 7 bases identical to TRBD2. Germline V gene data show CDR1 as SGHNT and CDR2 as YYREEE (reference sequence). The CDR3 runs 16 residues. Losses at the gene ends were 2 bases for V and 0 bases for J; bases not matched to a gene: 4. The CDR3 region is CASSFAGDANTGELFF. The DNA for the CDR3 is TGTGCCAGCAGCTTCGCGGGGGACGCGAACACCGGGGAGCTGTTTTTT. Full variable domain (rest looked up from reference TRBV5-4 and TRBJ2-2): ETGVTQSPTHLIKTRGQQVTLRCSSQSGHNTVSWYQQALGQGPQFIFQYYREEENGRGNFPPRFSGLQFPNYSSELNVNALELDDSALYLCASSFAGDANTGELFFGEGSRLTVL.

The V and J genes are TRBV2 and TRBJ2-3; D is unclear. Germline values: CDR1 SNHLY, CDR2 FYNNEI. The V gene lost 6 bases and the J gene lost 0 bases, with 10 bases spanning the gap. The CDR3 runs 14 residues. The CDR3 sequence: CASRSEPSTDTQYF. CDR3 coding DNA: TGTGCCAGCAGGTCGGAGCCTAGCACAGATACGCAGTATTTT.

The chain carries TRBV6-5 and TRBJ2-1; 12 bases line up with TRBD2. Germline V lookup: CDR1 MNHEY, CDR2 SVGAGI. CDR3 length: 16 residues. Trimming took 4 bases from V and 7 from J; bases not matched to a gene: 8. The CDR3 DNA reads as TGTGCCAGCAGTTCCAGACTAGCGGGAGAATTGAATGAGCAGTTCTTC. Protein: CASSSRLAGELNEQFF.

As DNA, the CDR3 is TGTGCCAGCAACCTATTGCGGGGGGGAATCAATGAGCAGTTCTTC. Translation: CASNLLRGGINEQFF. The chain links TRBV7-9 to TRBJ2-1; 9 bases align to TRBD2. The CDR3 runs to 15 residues. Trimming removed 7 bases from V and 6 bases from J; junction bases left unmatched: 10. The germline CDR1 and CDR2 sequences are SEHNR and FQNEAQ (reference sequence).

This sequence joins TRBV19 and TRBJ2-7; 11 nucleotides line up with TRBD2. This CDR3 spans 15 amino acids. Trimming at V came to 5 bases and at J to 4 bases, leaving 7 bases not matched to a gene. CDR1 and CDR2 from the germline V gene are LNHDA and SQIVND (reference sequence). CDR3 sequence: CASSPLAGDQYEQYF. CDR3 bases: TGTGCCAGTAGTCCACTAGCGGGGGACCAATACGAGCAGTACTTC.

The genes are TRBV5-5 and TRBJ2-7; 8 bases fit TRBD2. The CDR3 is 15 residues long. The V gene's germline CDR1 is SGHKS and CDR2 YYEKEE (reference sequence). The V gene end was trimmed by 4 bases and the J gene end by 6 bases; junction bases not matched to a gene: 12. The CDR3 region is CASSPSGGGVSEQYF. CDR3 DNA sequence: TGTGCCAGCAGCCCGTCCGGGGGGGGCGTCTCCGAGCAGTACTTC. Full variable domain (missing parts from reference TRBV5-5 and TRBJ2-7): DAGVTQSPTHLIKTRGQQVTLRCSPISGHKSVSWYQQVLGQGPQFIFQYYEKEERGRGNFPDRFSARQFPNYSSELNVNALLLGDSALYLCASSPSGGGVSEQYFGPGTRLTVT.

The chain carries TRBV10-3 and TRBJ2-5; TRBD2 matches at 10 bases. CDR3 size: 16 residues. The V gene end was trimmed by 5 bases and the J gene end by 0 bases; junction bases not matched to a gene: 6. Looked up from germline, CDR1 is ENHRY and CDR2 is SYGVKD. The CDR3 here is CAISILAGPYQETQYF. The CDR3 region has the DNA TGTGCCATCAGTATACTAGCGGGACCGTACCAAGAGACCCAGTACTTC.

This rearrangement joins TRBV7-9 to TRBJ1-2; tentatively, D is TRBD1 (5 bases). The germline CDR1 and CDR2 sequences are SEHNR and FQNEAQ (reference sequence). V was trimmed by 3 bases and J by 2 bases, leaving 19 bases between them. The CDR3 is 17 residues long. In DNA form, the CDR3 reads TGTGCCAGCAGCTTTAAAGGTGGACAAAGCCCAAACTATGGCTACACCTTC. Protein sequence: CASSFKGGQSPNYGYTF.

The rearrangement links TRBV11-1 to TRBJ2-1, with D possibly TRBD1 on 6 matching bases. V was shortened by 2 bases and J by 5 bases, with 13 bases between the two germline ends. Germline lookup yields CDR1 SGHAT and CDR2 FQDESV (reference sequence). The CDR3 sequence is 15 residues long. The CDR3 protein is CASSLLLGQNNEQFF. The CDR3 bases are TGTGCCAGCAGCTTACTGTTGGGACAAAACAATGAGCAGTTCTTC.

This chain uses TRBV27 with TRBJ2-5; 9 bases line up with TRBD1. Judging by the DNA end, TRBJ2-7 fits better; the J call may be wrong. The CDR3 sequence is 17 residues long. Per the germline V gene, CDR1 is MNHEY and CDR2 is SMNVEV (reference sequence). This CDR3 is CASSLSGTGHLMGEQYF. For the CDR3, the DNA is TGTGCCAGCAGTTTATCTGGGACAGGGCACTTGATGGGCGAGCAGTACTTC.

V is TRBV18 and J is TRBJ2-7; 7 positions agree with TRBD1. Germline values: CDR1 KGHSH, CDR2 LQKENI. V lost 0 bases to trimming and J lost 2 bases; unmatched junction nucleotides: 10. CDR3 length: 17 amino acids. The DNA for the CDR3 is TGTGCCAGCTCACCACCCGTCGGACAGGCCGACACCTACGAGCAGTACTTC. Its protein is CASSPPVGQADTYEQYF. The entire variable domain, with the rest obtained from reference TRBV18 and TRBJ2-7, is as follows: NAGVMQNPRHLVRRRGQEARLRCSPMKGHSHVYWYRQLPEEGLKFMVYLQKENIIDESGMPKERFSAEFPKEGPSILRIQQVVRGDSAAYFCASSPPVGQADTYEQYFGPGTRLTVT.

The rearrangement uses TRBV23-1 and TRBJ2-1; TRBD1 might be the D (7 bases). TRBV23-1 qualifies as an ORF whose function is uncertain. This CDR3 has 15 residues. V lost 6 bases, J lost 4 bases, and 16 bases lay in between. CDR3 region: CASSLNRGGYNEQFF. CDR3 nucleotides: TGCGCCAGCAGCCTTAACAGGGGAGGATACAATGAGCAGTTCTTC.

This clone has just a few counts. The CDR3 protein is CASSSDTEAFF. The CDR3 nucleotides are TGTGCCAGCAGCTCAGACACTGAAGCTTTCTTT. V usage is TRBV7-9 and J usage is TRBJ1-1, with D unclear. Germline V lookup: CDR1 SEHNR, CDR2 FQNEAQ (reference sequence). The CDR3 totals 11 residues. V lost 4 bases and J 3 bases, leaving 3 bases between the germline ends.